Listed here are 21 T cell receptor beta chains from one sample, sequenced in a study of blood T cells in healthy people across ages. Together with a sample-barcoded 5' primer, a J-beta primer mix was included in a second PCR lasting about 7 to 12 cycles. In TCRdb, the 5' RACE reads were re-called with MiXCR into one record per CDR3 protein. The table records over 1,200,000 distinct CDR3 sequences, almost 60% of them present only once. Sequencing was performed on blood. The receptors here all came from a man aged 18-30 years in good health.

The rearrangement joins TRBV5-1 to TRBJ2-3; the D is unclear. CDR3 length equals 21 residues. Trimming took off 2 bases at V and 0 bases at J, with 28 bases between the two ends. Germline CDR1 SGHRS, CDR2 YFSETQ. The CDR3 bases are TGCGCCAGCAGCTTCGGAGTAGCTCACGGGTTGAGCTGGGGTAGCACAGATACGCAGTATTTT. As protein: CASSFGVAHGLSWGSTDTQYF.

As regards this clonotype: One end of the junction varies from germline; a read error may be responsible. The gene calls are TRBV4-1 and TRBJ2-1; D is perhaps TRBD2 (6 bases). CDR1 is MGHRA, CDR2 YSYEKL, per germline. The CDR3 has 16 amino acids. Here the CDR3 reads CASSQEYGSSYNEQFF. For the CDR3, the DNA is TGTGCCAGCAGCCAAGAATACGGGAGCTCCTACAATGAGCAGTTCTTC.

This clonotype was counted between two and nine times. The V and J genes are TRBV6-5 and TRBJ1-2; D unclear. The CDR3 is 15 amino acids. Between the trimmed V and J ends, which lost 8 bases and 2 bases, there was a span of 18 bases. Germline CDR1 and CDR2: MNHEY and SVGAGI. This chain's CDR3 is CASRSSYAWNYGYTF. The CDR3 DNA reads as TGTGCCAGCCGTTCTTCTTACGCCTGGAACTATGGCTACACCTTC.

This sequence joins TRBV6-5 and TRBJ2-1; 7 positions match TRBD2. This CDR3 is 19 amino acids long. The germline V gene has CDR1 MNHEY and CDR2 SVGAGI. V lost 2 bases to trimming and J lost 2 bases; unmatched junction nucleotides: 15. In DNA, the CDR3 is TGTGCCAGCAGTTACCCACGGGAGGATGGAGAGACTCCCTACAATGAGCAGTTCTTC. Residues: CASSYPREDGETPYNEQFF.

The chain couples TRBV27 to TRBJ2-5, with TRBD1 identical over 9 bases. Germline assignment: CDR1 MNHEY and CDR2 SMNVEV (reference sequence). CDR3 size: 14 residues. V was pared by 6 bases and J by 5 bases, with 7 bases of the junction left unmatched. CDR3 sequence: CASRSTGGMETQYF. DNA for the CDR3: TGTGCCAGCAGATCGACAGGGGGAATGGAGACCCAGTACTTC.

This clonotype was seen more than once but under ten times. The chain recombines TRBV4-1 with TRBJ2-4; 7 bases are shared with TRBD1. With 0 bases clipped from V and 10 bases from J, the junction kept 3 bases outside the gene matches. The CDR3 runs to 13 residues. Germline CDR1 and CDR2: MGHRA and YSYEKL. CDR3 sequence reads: CASSQDGTAIQYF. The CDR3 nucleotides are TGCGCCAGCAGCCAAGATGGGACAGCGATTCAGTACTTC.

In DNA, the CDR3 is TGTGCCAGCAGCTCTAACAGGGGGAACGAGCAGTACTTC. Translating it yields CASSSNRGNEQYF. The rearrangement uses TRBV7-2 and TRBJ2-7; 8 bases align to TRBD1. Germline V CDR1 and CDR2: SGHTA, FQGNSA. CDR3 length: 13 residues. With V trimmed by 4 bases and J by 5 bases, 4 bases remained unmatched.

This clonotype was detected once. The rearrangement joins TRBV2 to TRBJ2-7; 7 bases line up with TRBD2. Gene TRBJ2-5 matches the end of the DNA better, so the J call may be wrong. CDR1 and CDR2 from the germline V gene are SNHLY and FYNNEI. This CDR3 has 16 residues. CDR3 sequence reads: CASSNRDYSYQETQYF. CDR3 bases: TGTGCCAGCAGTAACCGGGACTACTCGTACCAAGAGACCCAGTACTTC.

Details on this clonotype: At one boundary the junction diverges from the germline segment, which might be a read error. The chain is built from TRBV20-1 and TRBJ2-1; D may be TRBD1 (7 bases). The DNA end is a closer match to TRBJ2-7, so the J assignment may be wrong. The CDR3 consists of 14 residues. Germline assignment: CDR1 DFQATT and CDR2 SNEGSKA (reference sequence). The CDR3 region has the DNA TGCAGTGCTAGGCAGGGGGGTACGGCCTACAAGCAGTACTTC. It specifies CSARQGGTAYKQYF.

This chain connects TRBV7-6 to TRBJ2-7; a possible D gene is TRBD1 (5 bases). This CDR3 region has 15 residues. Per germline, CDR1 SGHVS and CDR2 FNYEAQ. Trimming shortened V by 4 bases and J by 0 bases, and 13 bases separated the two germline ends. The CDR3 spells CASSSREDNSYEQYF. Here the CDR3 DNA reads TGTGCCAGCAGCTCAAGAGAGGACAACTCCTACGAGCAGTACTTC.

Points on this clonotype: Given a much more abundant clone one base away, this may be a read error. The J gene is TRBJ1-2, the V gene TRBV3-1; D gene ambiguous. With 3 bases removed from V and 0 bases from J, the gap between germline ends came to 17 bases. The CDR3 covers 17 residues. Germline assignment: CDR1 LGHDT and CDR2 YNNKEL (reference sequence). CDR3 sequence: CASSQGGVLTSNYGYTF. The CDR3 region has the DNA TGTGCCAGCAGCCAGGGAGGAGTCCTTACATCTAACTATGGCTACACCTTC.

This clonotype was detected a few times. The CDR3 nucleotides read TGTGCCAGCAGTGAGGGGTCCCTCTACGAGCAGTACTTC. It codes for CASSEGSLYEQYF. This chain joins TRBV2 and TRBJ2-7, with D uncertain. The V end was cut by 3 bases, the J end by 3 bases, with 9 bases between. Germline values: CDR1 SNHLY, CDR2 FYNNEI. This CDR3 is built from 13 residues.

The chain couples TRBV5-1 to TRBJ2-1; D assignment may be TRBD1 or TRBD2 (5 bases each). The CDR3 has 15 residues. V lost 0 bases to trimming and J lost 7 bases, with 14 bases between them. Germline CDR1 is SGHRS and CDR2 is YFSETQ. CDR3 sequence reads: CASSLDGNQGNEQFF. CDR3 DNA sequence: TGCGCCAGCAGCTTGGACGGGAATCAGGGAAATGAGCAGTTCTTC.

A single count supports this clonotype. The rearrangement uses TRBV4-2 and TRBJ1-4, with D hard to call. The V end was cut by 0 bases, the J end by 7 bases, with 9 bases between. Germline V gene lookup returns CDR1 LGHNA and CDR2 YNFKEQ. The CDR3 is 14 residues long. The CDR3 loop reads CASSQESVGEKLFF. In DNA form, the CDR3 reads TGTGCCAGCAGCCAAGAGTCCGTAGGTGAAAAACTGTTTTTT.

DNA for the CDR3: TGTGCCAGCAGTTTATCGGAGGGGGATTTAAGCACAGATACGCAGTATTTT. It encodes CASSLSEGDLSTDTQYF. This chain connects TRBV27 to TRBJ2-3; D tentatively fits TRBD1 or TRBD2 (6 bases each). The CDR3 runs to 17 residues. Trimming shortened V by 0 bases and J by 0 bases, and 13 bases separated the two germline ends. The germline V gene encodes CDR1 MNHEY and CDR2 SMNVEV (reference sequence).

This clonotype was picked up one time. The CDR3 DNA is TGTGCCACCAGGCAGGGGCAGGGGTTTGCAGATACGCAGTATTTT. This translates into CATRQGQGFADTQYF. The chain has TRBV24-1 and TRBJ2-3; possible D gene TRBD1, 6 bases. From germline, CDR1 is KGHDR and CDR2 SFDVKD. The CDR3 has 15 residues. The V gene lost 7 bases and the J gene lost 4 bases, with 17 bases spanning the gap.

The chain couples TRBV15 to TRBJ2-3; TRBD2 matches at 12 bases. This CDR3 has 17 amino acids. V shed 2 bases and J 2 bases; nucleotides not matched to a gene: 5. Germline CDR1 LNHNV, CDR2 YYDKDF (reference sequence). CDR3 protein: CATSRLGLAGYTDTQYF. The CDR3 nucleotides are TGTGCCACCAGCAGACTGGGACTAGCGGGTTACACAGATACGCAGTATTTT.

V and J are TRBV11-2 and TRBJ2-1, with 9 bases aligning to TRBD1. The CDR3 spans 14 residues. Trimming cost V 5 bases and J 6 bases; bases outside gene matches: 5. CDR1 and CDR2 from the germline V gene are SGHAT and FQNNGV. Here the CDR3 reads CASSPDRGVNEQFF. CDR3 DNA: TGTGCCAGCAGCCCAGACAGGGGGGTCAATGAGCAGTTCTTC.

The CDR3 DNA sequence: TGCGCCAGCAGCCAAGGGAGGATCGGCGAGCAGTACTTC. Its protein product is CASSQGRIGEQYF. The chain combines TRBV4-3 with TRBJ2-7, with D maybe TRBD2 (5 bases). Per germline, CDR1 LGHNA and CDR2 YSLEER. The CDR3 covers 13 residues. V dropped 1 base and J dropped 6 bases, with 10 bases sitting between them.

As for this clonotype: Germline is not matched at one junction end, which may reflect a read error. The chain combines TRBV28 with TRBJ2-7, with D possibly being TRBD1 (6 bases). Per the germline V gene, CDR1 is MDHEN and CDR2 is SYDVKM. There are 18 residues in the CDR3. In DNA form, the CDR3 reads TGTGACAGCAGTAAGAGGTATGGGACAACCCCAAACTTCTACGAGCAGTACTTC. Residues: CDSSKRYGTTPNFYEQYF.

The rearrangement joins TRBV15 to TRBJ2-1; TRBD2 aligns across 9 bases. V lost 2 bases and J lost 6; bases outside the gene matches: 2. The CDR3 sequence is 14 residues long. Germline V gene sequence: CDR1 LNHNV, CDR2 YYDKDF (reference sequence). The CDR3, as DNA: TGTGCCACCAGCAGACTAGCGGGACGCAATGAGCAGTTCTTC. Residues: CATSRLAGRNEQFF.